These T cell receptor beta chains were read from a single sample in a study of type 1 regulatory T cells. One entry per CDR3 protein, called by TCRdb with MiXCR from the reads. This sample carries approximately 90,000 distinct CDR3 sequences, roughly 28% of them seen once, and the ten largest clones take 2.2%. The specimen sequenced was CD4+ T cells, either the whole sample or a sorted fraction (not recorded which). These receptors originate from a human donor in good health. CDR3s include the opening cysteine and the closing phenylalanine or tryptophan. The D gene is left open where the match is weak. Where a row states a size, it is once, few, many or the class of an expanded clone; other rows omit it.

DNA	CDR3	V	size	D	J
TGTGCCAGCAGCTTTGGTCGACAGGGGAATTCACCCCTCCACTTT	CASSFGRQGNSPLHF	TRBV7-9	many	TRBD1	TRBJ1-6
TGTGCCTGGAGTGCAAAGGGAGGACAGGGACTAAATCAGCCCCAGCATTTT	CAWSAKGGQGLNQPQHF	TRBV30	.	TRBD1	TRBJ1-5
TGCAGTGCCGGTGGACTAGCGGCAGAGACCCAGTACTTC	CSAGGLAAETQYF	TRBV20-1	few	TRBD2	TRBJ2-5
TGTGCCACCAGCAGAGTGTTAGCCAGCACAGATACGCAGTATTTT	CATSRVLASTDTQYF	TRBV15	.	.	TRBJ2-3
TGTGCCACCAGTGATTTGCCCGGGTCCGGCACAGATACGCAGTATTTT	CATSDLPGSGTDTQYF	TRBV24-1	.	.	TRBJ2-3
TGCAGTGCTAGAGATGAGTCTAGCGGGAGGTATTACAATGAGCAGTTCTTC	CSARDESSGRYYNEQFF	TRBV20-1	few	TRBD2	TRBJ2-1
TGTGCCAGTAGTATATCAGCAGGCCAGCCCCAGCATTTT	CASSISAGQPQHF	TRBV19	few	.	TRBJ1-5
TGTGCCACCAGTGAAACGGGCTATGGCTACACCTTC	CATSETGYGYTF	TRBV24-1	.	.	TRBJ1-2
TGTGCCAGTAGTAGAACTAGCGGGAGGTCTGAAGAGCAGTTCTTC	CASSRTSGRSEEQFF	TRBV19	.	TRBD2	TRBJ2-1
TGTGCCAGCAGCCCCCGGACCGGGAGAGAGACCCAGTACTTC	CASSPRTGRETQYF	TRBV3-1	.	.	TRBJ2-5
TGTGCCAGCTCACCACCGGTGTCGGCTAGCGGGAGTTCCTACAATGAGCAGTTCTTC	CASSPPVSASGSSYNEQFF	TRBV18	.	TRBD2	TRBJ2-1
TGCAGTGTCGGGAGGGAACGGAACATTCAGTACTTC	CSVGRERNIQYF	TRBV20-1	few	TRBD2	TRBJ2-4
TGTGCCAGCAGCCAAGGGACAGGTGGAACGACCCAGTACTTC	CASSQGTGGTTQYF	TRBV12-3/TRBV12-4	many	TRBD1	TRBJ2-5
TGCAGTGCTAGAGTAAGAACTGAAGCTTTCTTT	CSARVRTEAFF	TRBV20-1	.	.	TRBJ1-1
TGTGCCAGCTCAACGAATTCCAGGACGGGGGCCAACGTCCTGACTTTC	CASSTNSRTGANVLTF	TRBV18	few	.	TRBJ2-6
TGCAGTGCTTTTGGACAGGGGGTTCCGTACTTC	CSAFGQGVPYF	TRBV20-1	few	TRBD1	TRBJ2-7
TGTGCCAGCAGCTTAGCCGAGACAGGGCCCCCACAAGAGACCCAGTACTTC	CASSLAETGPPQETQYF	TRBV7-6	.	TRBD1	TRBJ2-5
TGTGCCATCAGCTTGACAGCAGACTACGAGCAGTACTTC	CAISLTADYEQYF	TRBV10-3	few	.	TRBJ2-7
TGCGCCAGCAGCCGCTTTACCGGAAACCAAGAGACCCAGTACTTC	CASSRFTGNQETQYF	TRBV5-1	.	.	TRBJ2-5
TGCAGTGTCGCCCGCGTCCCCTCCTACGAGCAGTACTTC	CSVARVPSYEQYF	TRBV20-1	few	.	TRBJ2-7
TGTGCCAGCAGCCAAGAAGCTAGACGTGGAGCAAATGAGCAGTTCTTC	CASSQEARRGANEQFF	TRBV4-2	many	.	TRBJ2-1
TGTGCCAGTACCCCTCGCTCTCGCTCCTACAATGAGCAGTTCTTC	CASTPRSRSYNEQFF	TRBV19	.	.	TRBJ2-1
TGTGCCATCAGTGGCGGACTAGCGGGATACGAGCAGTACTTC	CAISGGLAGYEQYF	TRBV10-3	.	TRBD2	TRBJ2-7
TGTGCCAGCAGCGCGGGTACTGAGACCCAGTACTTC	CASSAGTETQYF	TRBV7-2	.	.	TRBJ2-5
TGTGCCAGCAGTCTTACCCCGGGCCCCGGGGAGCCCCAGCATTTT	CASSLTPGPGEPQHF	TRBV27	.	.	TRBJ1-5
TGTGCCAGCAGTGACGGGACAGGGCTACCCTACTACACCTTC	CASSDGTGLPYYTF	TRBV6-2/TRBV6-3	few	TRBD1	TRBJ1-2
TGTGCCAGCAGCCTCAGCGGGTCAAAGTATGAGCAGTTCTTC	CASSLSGSKYEQFF	TRBV3-1	few	.	TRBJ2-1
TGCAGTGCTAGTTTGGACAGGGATTACAATGAGCAGTTCTTC	CSASLDRDYNEQFF	TRBV20-1	few	TRBD1	TRBJ2-1
TGTGCCAGCAGCGTTGGAGGGACAGGGGTAGGCGAGCAGTACTTC	CASSVGGTGVGEQYF	TRBV9	once	TRBD1	TRBJ2-7
TGCAGTGCCAGGTCGGGGGGCTATGGCTACACCTTC	CSARSGGYGYTF	TRBV20-1	.	.	TRBJ1-2
TGTGCCAGCAGCTCTAGCGGGAGGGCCCGTACAGATACGCAGTATTTT	CASSSSGRARTDTQYF	TRBV7-2	.	TRBD2	TRBJ2-3
TGCGCCAGCAGCCAAACCGGGGACCAGCGGGAGCTGTTTTTT	CASSQTGDQRELFF	TRBV4-3	.	.	TRBJ2-2
TGCAGTGCCCTTGCTCTAGCGGGGTCCTACAATGAGCAGTTCTTC	CSALALAGSYNEQFF	TRBV20-1	few	TRBD2	TRBJ2-1
TGTGCCAGCAGGTCCCTCGGGACTCCCGAGACCCAGTACTTC	CASRSLGTPETQYF	TRBV12-3/TRBV12-4	.	.	TRBJ2-5
TGTGCCAGCGAGGGTCCAGAGACCCAGTACTTC	CASEGPETQYF	TRBV7-9	.	.	TRBJ2-5
TGCAGTGCTCGCGGACTAGCGAATGAGCAGTTCTTC	CSARGLANEQFF	TRBV20-1	few	TRBD2	TRBJ2-1
TGTGCCAGCAGCCGGCCCCCGGGACAGTCGACCCAGTACTTC	CASSRPPGQSTQYF	TRBV7-9	.	TRBD1	TRBJ2-5
TGTGCCAGCAGCTTGACACAGGGGGCCGGGGGCAATCAGCCCCAGCATTTT	CASSLTQGAGGNQPQHF	TRBV5-6	few	TRBD1	TRBJ1-5
TGCAGTGCTGGCAGGGATATGAACACTGAAGCTTTCTTT	CSAGRDMNTEAFF	TRBV20-1	few	.	TRBJ1-1
TGTGCCAGCAGCAACGGACAATCCTACGAGCAGTACTTC	CASSNGQSYEQYF	TRBV11-2	.	.	TRBJ2-7
TGCAGTGCTAGAGATTCTGTGTCAATACAAGAGACCCAGTACTTC	CSARDSVSIQETQYF	TRBV20-1	few	.	TRBJ2-5
TGTGCCAGCAGGAAGCAAGCGGGAGCTTCCGCAGATACGCAGTATTTT	CASRKQAGASADTQYF	TRBV2	.	TRBD2	TRBJ2-3
TGTGCCAGCAGCCCGCTAGCGGGAGCCTACGAGCAGTACTTC	CASSPLAGAYEQYF	TRBV7-2	medium-sized	TRBD2	TRBJ2-7
TGTGCCAGCACCGGACCAAATTACGAGCAGTACTTC	CASTGPNYEQYF	TRBV3-1	few	.	TRBJ2-7
TGCGCCAGCAGGTTGACAGGCGGCTCCTACGAGCAGTACTTC	CASRLTGGSYEQYF	TRBV5-1	.	.	TRBJ2-7
TGCAGCGTTGAAGAAGTTCAAGAGACCCAGTACTTC	CSVEEVQETQYF	TRBV29-1	.	.	TRBJ2-5
TGTGCCAGCAGCTCCGATGGGACAGCCGATGAGCAGTTCTTC	CASSSDGTADEQFF	TRBV7-9	.	TRBD1	TRBJ2-1
TGTGCCAGCAGCCAAGATCTGTGGGGTAATGAGCAGTTCTTC	CASSQDLWGNEQFF	TRBV3-1	many	.	TRBJ2-1
TGTGCCAGCGGCGGGGGGGGCGCATGGGAGACCCAGTACTTC	CASGGGGAWETQYF	TRBV5-4	once	TRBD2	TRBJ2-5
TGTGCCAGTAGTACGATCTACAGCACCGGGGAGCTGTTTTTT	CASSTIYSTGELFF	TRBV19	few	.	TRBJ2-2
TGCAGTGCTAGAGGACAGGGGGTGGATGAGCAGTTCTTC	CSARGQGVDEQFF	TRBV20-1	.	TRBD1	TRBJ2-1
TGTGCCAGCAGCAAAGGACAGGGCGAGCAGTACTTC	CASSKGQGEQYF	TRBV12-3/TRBV12-4	.	TRBD1	TRBJ2-7
TGTGCCAGCAGCCCGACCAGAGGGTTCCAAGAGACCCAGTACTTC	CASSPTRGFQETQYF	TRBV11-2	.	.	TRBJ2-5
TGTGCCACCTATTACGTGGGTAGTAACACCGGGGAGCTGTTTTTT	CATYYVGSNTGELFF	TRBV28	.	.	TRBJ2-2